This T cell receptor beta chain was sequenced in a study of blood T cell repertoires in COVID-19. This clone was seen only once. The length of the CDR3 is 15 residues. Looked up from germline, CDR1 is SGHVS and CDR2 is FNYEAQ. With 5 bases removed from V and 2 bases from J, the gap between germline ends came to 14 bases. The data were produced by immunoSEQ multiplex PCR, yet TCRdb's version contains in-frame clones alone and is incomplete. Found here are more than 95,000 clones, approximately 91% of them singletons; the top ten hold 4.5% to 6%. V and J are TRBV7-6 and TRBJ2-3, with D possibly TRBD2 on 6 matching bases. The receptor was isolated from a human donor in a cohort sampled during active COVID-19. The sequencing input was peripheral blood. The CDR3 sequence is CASSARTGVTDTQYF. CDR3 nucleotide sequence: TGTGCCAGCAGCGCCCGGACGGGGGTCACAGATACGCAGTATTTT.